A selection of T cell receptor beta chains follows, all from one sample in a study of human T cells and chemical hapten exposure. TCRdb independently ran MiXCR on the RACE reads; one entry per CDR3 protein. Among tens of thousands of distinct CDR3 sequences, around 10% were seen once, and the ten largest hold roughly 3.5%. This sample comprised whole blood, obtained in connection with sensitization to the hapten diphenylcyclopropenone (DPC). The receptor source for this set is a woman in her thirties or forties with alopecia areata. Some clones in this sample may be carry-over from other donors' samples. Both conserved end residues are part of each CDR3. Each record gives: D gene, V gene, J gene, clone size, CDR3 protein, CDR3 DNA. The D gene is left open where the match is weak. Clone size, where shown, is once, few, many, or a class for clones that have expanded.

-	TRBV29-1	TRBJ2-1	-	CSVGQASYNEQFF	TGCAGCGTTGGGCAGGCATCCTACAATGAGCAGTTCTTC
-	TRBV27	TRBJ2-3	many	CASSSYLGHTDTQYF	TGTGCCAGCAGTTCATACCTTGGGCACACAGATACGCAGTATTTT
-	TRBV7-2	TRBJ2-7	many	CASSFFREGEQYF	TGTGCCAGCAGCTTCTTCAGGGAAGGCGAGCAGTACTTC
-	TRBV19	TRBJ2-7	few	CASSPQERSSHEQYF	TGTGCCAGTAGTCCCCAGGAGAGGAGTTCCCACGAGCAGTACTTC
TRBD2	TRBV12-3/TRBV12-4	TRBJ2-2	many	CASSRGTSGVNTGELFF	TGTGCCAGCAGCCGAGGGACTAGCGGGGTGAACACCGGGGAGCTGTTTTTT
-	TRBV30	TRBJ2-2	few	CAWSVPGYAGELFF	TGTGCCTGGTCCGTCCCAGGGTACGCCGGGGAGCTGTTTTTT
TRBD1	TRBV7-2	TRBJ1-2	few	CASSLMGQGAGYYGYTF	TGTGCCAGCAGCTTAATGGGACAGGGGGCGGGTTACTATGGCTACACCTTC
-	TRBV12-3/TRBV12-4	TRBJ1-4	many	CASSLALGAALGGEKLFF	TGTGCCAGCAGTTTAGCGCTTGGGGCGGCTCTAGGGGGTGAAAAACTGTTTTTT
-	TRBV7-9	TRBJ1-1	many	CASSAQSLEAFF	TGTGCCAGCAGCGCCCAGAGTTTAGAAGCTTTCTTT
TRBD1	TRBV5-1	TRBJ1-4	many	CASSLDRGRSGKLFF	TGCGCCAGCAGCCTCGACAGGGGGCGCAGCGGGAAACTGTTTTTT
-	TRBV7-9	TRBJ2-7	-	CASTRGSSDSYEQYF	TGTGCCAGCACCCGAGGGTCCAGTGACTCCTACGAGCAGTACTTC
-	TRBV6-1	TRBJ1-2	many	CASRPGGNFGYTF	TGTGCCAGCCGGCCTGGGGGGAACTTTGGCTACACCTTC
-	TRBV19	TRBJ2-3	many	CASSSDRVEGTDTQYF	TGTGCCAGTAGCAGCGACAGAGTTGAAGGGACAGATACGCAGTATTTT